Detailed here is one T cell receptor (delta chain). By how much of the sample it makes up, this clone is medium-sized (0.01 to 0.1%). Its antigen remains unidentified. No much larger clone is present one base from it, and per-base qualities are unavailable. These data originate in a study of fetal and pediatric gammadelta thymocytes (dated by TCRdb to the early 2020s). Regarding the research as a whole: To strengthen a single-cell study of gammadelta thymocyte development, the researchers used bulk gammadelta thymocyte repertoires that mixed previously published data with newly generated, unpublished data. Previously published data (refs 27,28) and unpublished data were combined in the bulk gammadelta thymocyte repertoires. The bulk gammadelta thymocyte repertoire set covered roughly ten subjects in total, 3 fetal thymus donors and 7 pediatric thymus donors. Bulk TCR repertoire data were included to raise the number of subjects and reinforce the CDR3 publicity analysis.

Sequencer: Illumina MiSeq. The study's own analysis went as follows. For publicity analysis, the Vgamma9Vdelta2 and nonVgamma9Vdelta2 bulk CDR3 files were merged for each subject into one combined repertoire per subject. Using base R and dplyr, each CDR3 amino acid sequence was checked across 9 single-cell datasets and roughly 10 bulk repertoires to give a publicity score ranging from 0 to 19. Clones were re-identified by TCRdb from the public reads with CATT, and rows with the same DNA were merged. These V and J calls derive from TCRdb rather than the authors' analysis. The sample records fewer than 2,000 delta-chain clones, roughly 15% of which are singletons. The ten biggest clones cover approximately 6.3% of the sample. What the research found in general, with its limitations: Compared with post-natal repertoires, fetal gammadelta thymocyte repertoires had previously been reported to be enriched for TRDV2, TRGV8 and TRGV9 usage, low N additions and public CDR3s.

Thymocytes were stained with Zombie NIR viability dye plus antibodies to CD3 (UCHT1), TCRgammadelta (11F2), TCRVgamma9 (IMMU360) and TCRVdelta2 (IMMU389). TRD and TRG CDR3 repertoires were generated in bulk, separately, from sorted Vgamma9Vdelta2 and nonVgamma9Vdelta2 gammadelta thymocytes obtained from human fetal and pediatric thymuses. Children undergoing cardiac surgery in Belgium were the source of the pediatric thymus tissue. The pediatric thymus donors included in the study ranged in age from roughly 1 to 12 years. Thymic cell suspensions were made from fetal and post-natal thymuses as previously described. Vgamma9Vdelta2 thymocytes were sorted as CD3+ gammadeltaTCR+ Vgamma9+ Vdelta2+ cells. Cell sorting was done on a FACS Aria III cell sorter (BD Biosciences). Taken from the germline V gene, the CDR1 and CDR2 loops are GEAIGNYY and EKD. The junction shows trimming of 2 bases on V and 1 base on J, plus 28 bases between the germline ends. Counted from cysteine to phenylalanine, this CDR3 has 20 amino acids. Only CDR3 DNA remains: 60 bases, in frame from the first base.

The source material was Vgamma9Vdelta2 gamma-delta T cells from the thymus. This sample's cell subset or site label indicates: sorted CD3+gammadeltaTCR+Vgamma9+Vdelta2+ thymocytes. The source is a child who underwent cardiac surgery and was recorded as healthy. This receptor chain uses TRDV2 and TRDJ1; the D gene assignment is ambiguous. The bases read TGTGCCTGTGACAAGGGGTCTTTGAGAATCATCGGTTCGATCACCGATAAACTCATCTTT. It translates as CACDKGSLRIIGSITDKLIF.